This T cell receptor (beta chain) was obtained from a study of CD8+ T cells in alopecia areata. Findings and limits, study-wide: Lesional scalp exceeded normal scalp in clonality, especially in alopecia totalis/universalis. Among patients, TCR sharing was less clear than in mice, a difference possibly due in part to HLA diversity in the patient population.

Following extraction, RNA underwent reverse transcription to cDNA, which served as the sequencing template. Profiling relied on immunoSEQ multiplex PCR, and the TCRdb table lists in-frame clones only, not all of them. The sample lists roughly 100,000 clones; around 50% were seen once. About this clone itself: Its antigen is unidentified.

Sequencing input: CD4+ T cells sorted from blood. The sequence derives from a human donor in good health.

The CDR3 DNA reads TGTGCCAGCAGCCCTGTAGCGGGGTGGCAAGAGACCCAGTACTTC. It codes for CASSPVAGWQETQYF. The rearrangement uses TRBV4-2 and TRBJ2-5; 8 nucleotides align to TRBD2. Germline V gene lookup returns CDR1 LGHNA and CDR2 YNFKEQ. Losses at the gene ends were 4 bases for V and 2 bases for J; bases not matched to a gene: 6. There are 15 residues in the CDR3.